This T cell receptor (beta chain) was recorded in a study of T cells in Graves' hyperthyroidism and ophthalmopathy. V shed 6 bases, J shed 8 bases, and the junction held 18 bases outside the gene matches. This CDR3 region has 17 residues. Using RNA transcripts as the source, TCR beta CDR3 regions were amplified. HTBI primers were used for first-round RT-PCR of the TCR CDR3. TCRdb re-called the multiplex PCR reads with MiXCR, one entry per CDR3 protein. The data contain about 380,000 distinct CDR3 sequences, around a sixth of them singletons. Concerning this clonotype: Its antigen is not known.

Study results and limitations: Most thyroid clonotypes with frequency above 0.001 were detected in blood.

Not enrolled were patients with uncontrolled infection, other autoimmune disease, pregnancy or lactation. Using more than 7.5 ml of fresh peripheral blood, PBMCs were prepared. Sequencing was done on a sample of blood. This clonotype was sampled from a man younger than 35 with Graves' ophthalmopathy. This sequence joins TRBV12-3 or TRBV12-4 and TRBJ1-2; 10 positions agree with TRBD1. As DNA, the CDR3 is TGTGCCAGCAGCCAGGAGCACTTCGGGACAGGGGTTTTGGGCTACACCTTC. It encodes CASSQEHFGTGVLGYTF.